This T cell receptor (beta chain) was found in a study of T-cell reconstitution after alpha-beta-depleted transplantation in children listed by TCRdb under 2016. Context from the whole study: T-cell immune reconstitution after TCRalphabeta/CD19-depleted allogeneic hematopoietic cell transplantation in children was quantitatively tracked in the study by means of TCR repertoire profiling. Results and caveats for the whole study, not just this receptor: Hyperexpanded clone frequencies declined over subsequent months; after one year, T-cell counts and TCRbeta diversity were mostly attributed to newly produced T cells. The apparently early alphabetaT-cell count recovery about two months after transplant was reportedly dependent on only several hundred rapidly expanded clones derived from non-depleted graft cells. In some patients, the high TCRbeta diversity seen at day 60 was put down to recipient T cells and intrathymic progenitors that had survived conditioning.

Libraries were constructed by PCR. Reads for this sample came from an Illumina HiSeq 2500. TCR libraries were prepared with molecular barcoding, using unique molecular identifiers to normalize TCRbeta repertoire quantification. Through fastp at Q25 and MiXCR, TCRdb rebuilt clones from the public reads, retaining in-frame beta chains. Each record represents a unique CDR3 protein, reported with the most common genes and DNA among its rows. Across this sample there are about 900,000 distinct CDR3 sequences, with about 29% seen only once. About 28% of the sample belongs to the ten largest clones. Ends trimmed: V by 2 bases, J by 2 bases; bases unmatched to a gene: 3. The CDR3, from cysteine to phenylalanine, totals 15 residues. Only the CDR3 DNA stays, 45 bases, in frame from base 1. CDR1 SGHAT and CDR2 FQNNGV were looked up in the germline V gene. Concerning this clonotype: What this receptor recognizes is not known. No quality values exist for individual bases; no much larger clone is one base distant.

Sample treatment or condition, as interpreted from the label and publication: allogeneic hematopoietic cell transplantation with graft depleted of TCRalphabeta T cells and CD19 B cells. The transplant recipients were children given TCRalphabeta/CD19-depleted allogeneic hematopoietic cell grafts. The sample consisted of PBMCs, mostly from graft donor cells, taken 360 days after TCRalphabeta/CD19-depleted stem cell transplant. Here the chain combines TRBV11-2 and TRBJ2-1; TRBD1 lines up with 7 middle nucleotides. The receptor comes from a boy in the first two years of life who had a stem cell transplant for SCID, so the T cells may come from the graft donor. The CDR3 in this case is CASSLTQGAYNEQFF. The DNA reads TGTGCCAGCAGCTTAACTCAGGGGGCCTACAATGAGCAGTTCTTC.